These 30 T cell receptor beta chains share one sample of origin, sequenced in a study of blood T cell repertoires in COVID-19. Here immunoSEQ multiplex PCR was the method, and the copy in TCRdb shows in-frame clones only, minus some. The table lists 200,000 to 250,000 clones, around 90% of them singletons. Sequenced: peripheral blood. The receptors shown here come from a woman in her 70s with active or convalescent COVID-19.

CDR3: CASSQYREDEKLFF. The CDR3 DNA sequence: TGTGCCAGCTCACAGTACAGGGAAGATGAAAAACTGTTTTTT. The chain links TRBV18 to TRBJ1-4; tentatively, D is TRBD1 (6 bases). Per germline, CDR1 KGHSH and CDR2 LQKENI. The CDR3 has 14 amino acids. V lost 4 bases and J lost 6, with 12 bases in between.

In this sample, this clone turned up once. The CDR3, as DNA: TGTGCCAGCAGCCAAGATCAGTATGGCTACACCTTC. Translation gives CASSQDQYGYTF. V gene TRBV7-2 combines with J gene TRBJ1-2; D uncertain. The CDR3 is 12 residues long. Germline CDR1 and CDR2: SGHTA and FQGNSA. V dropped 5 bases and J dropped 5 bases, with 9 bases sitting between them.

To note about this clone: The junction differs from germline at one of its ends, possibly a read error. The chain carries TRBV6-1 and TRBJ2-1; weak D call: TRBD2 (6 bases). The CDR3 sequence is 13 residues long. CDR1 and CDR2 (germline): MNHNS, SASEGT. The CDR3 DNA is TGTGCCAGCAGTCAAGCTATTGAGGGAGGGCAGTTCTTC. It codes for CASSQAIEGGQFF.

This clone was observed a single time. The chain employs TRBV6-2 or TRBV6-3 and TRBJ1-5; D gene ambiguous. Trimming took off 5 bases at V and 0 bases at J, with 8 bases between the two ends. CDR1 MNHEY and CDR2 SVGEGT come from the germline V gene. This CDR3 is 14 amino acids long. The CDR3 here is CASSLQISNQPQHF. Written as DNA, the CDR3 is TGTGCCAGCAGTCTACAGATTAGCAATCAGCCCCAGCATTTT.

This clone was observed a handful of times. The chain is built from TRBV12-2 and TRBJ2-7; TRBD2 was called by the table and not checked on the DNA. TRBV12-2 is marked as a pseudogene. This CDR3 is 15 amino acids long. This CDR3 is CASRPRGGQQDEQYF. CDR3 sequence (DNA): TGTGCAAGTCGCCCCCGGGGGGGGCAACAAGACGAGCAGTACTTC.

The gene calls are TRBV5-6 and TRBJ1-2; no clear D gene. Germline CDR1 SGHDT, CDR2 YYEEEE. The CDR3 contains 13 residues. Between the trimmed V and J ends, which lost 5 bases and 2 bases, there was a span of 10 bases. CDR3: CASRADLNYGYTF. The CDR3 nucleotides read TGTGCCAGCAGGGCGGATCTCAACTATGGCTACACCTTC.

The rearrangement joins TRBV24-1 to TRBJ1-2, with D maybe TRBD1 (5 bases). There are 12 residues in the CDR3. CDR1 and CDR2 (germline): KGHDR, SFDVKD. Deletions cut 4 bases from V and 4 bases from J, with 6 bases between. For the CDR3, the DNA is TGTGCCACCAGTGACCAGGGCTATGGCTACACCTTC. Amino acid sequence: CATSDQGYGYTF.

The gene calls are TRBV4-1 and TRBJ2-5, with D tentatively TRBD2 (5 bases). The CDR3 extends over 17 amino acids. Germline-derived CDR1 and CDR2 are MGHRA and YSYEKL. V was pared by 0 bases and J by 4 bases, with 18 bases between. The CDR3 protein is CASSQDTSGSPRETQYF. CDR3 nucleotide sequence: TGCGCCAGCAGCCAAGATACGTCGGGGTCCCCTCGAGAGACCCAGTACTTC.

The chain has TRBV4-3 and TRBJ1-1, with a possible D match to TRBD1 (6 bases). V lost 4 bases and J lost 0, with 12 bases in between. The CDR3 totals 15 residues. Per germline, CDR1 LGHNA and CDR2 YSLEER. The CDR3 sequence is CASSLQGGMNTEAFF. The CDR3 coding sequence is TGCGCCAGCAGCCTCCAAGGGGGTATGAACACTGAAGCTTTCTTT.

This clone was counted only a few times. This chain uses TRBV29-1 with TRBJ1-3; a possible D gene is TRBD1 (5 bases). This CDR3 spans 14 amino acids. The germline gives CDR1 SQVTM, CDR2 ANQGSEA. Trimming took 5 bases from V and 6 from J, leaving 17 bases between them. Written as DNA, the CDR3 is TGCAGCGTTACGACAGCCCCCCCCGCAAACACCATATATTTT. Residues: CSVTTAPPANTIYF.

The chain couples TRBV5-4 to TRBJ2-7; TRBD2 matches 10 bases. The CDR3 length is 13 residues. Germline CDR1 reads SGHNT; CDR2 reads YYREEE (reference sequence). The V segment lost 9 bases and the J segment 3 bases; nucleotides outside the gene matches: 6. The CDR3 region has the DNA TGTGCCACCTTACTAGCGGGGAACTACGAGCAGTACTTC. Encoded protein: CATLLAGNYEQYF.

This clone has just one count. The V call is TRBV12-3 or TRBV12-4, the J call TRBJ2-5; D remains ambiguous. V shed 2 bases and J shed 5 bases, with 9 bases lying between them. The CDR3 is 13 amino acids. The CDR3 DNA sequence: TGTGCCAGCAGTTTATCGGGTTCGGAGACCCAGTACTTC. Translated: CASSLSGSETQYF.

The rearrangement uses TRBV21-1 and TRBJ2-3; the table assigns TRBD2, which was not confirmed against the DNA. TRBV21-1 is recorded as a pseudogene. This CDR3 region has 16 residues. The CDR3 region is CASSKSGGEITDTQYF. CDR3 in DNA: TGTGCCAGCAGCAAAAGTGGCGGGGAGATCACAGATACGCAGTATTTT.

The V gene is TRBV18, the J gene TRBJ1-1; D is possibly TRBD1 (5 bases). The CDR3 is 14 residues long. V was trimmed by 5 bases and J by 0 bases, leaving 10 bases between them. CDR1 KGHSH and CDR2 LQKENI come from the germline V gene. CDR3 region: CASSARDLNTEAFF. The CDR3 DNA sequence: TGTGCCAGCTCAGCCAGGGACTTGAACACTGAAGCTTTCTTT.

The chain carries TRBV9 and TRBJ1-2; tentative D call: TRBD1 (6 bases). Trimming removed 1 base from V and 8 bases from J, with 15 bases in between. CDR3 length equals 14 residues. From germline, CDR1 is SGDLS and CDR2 YYNGEE. CDR3 sequence: CASSVISQGKGYTF. CDR3 bases: TGTGCCAGCAGCGTAATCTCCCAGGGGAAGGGCTACACCTTC.

The chain carries TRBV10-3 and TRBJ1-1, with D tentatively TRBD1 (5 bases). The CDR3 runs to 14 residues. Germline loops: CDR1 ENHRY, CDR2 SYGVKD. Trimming removed 3 bases at V and 1 base at J, with 9 bases between. The CDR3 reads CAISDSRGNTEAFF. The CDR3 nucleotides read TGTGCCATCAGTGACTCTAGGGGGAACACTGAAGCTTTCTTT.

The rearrangement joins TRBV12-3 or TRBV12-4 to TRBJ1-1; D gene unclear. The CDR3 is made up of 12 amino acids. The V and J ends lost 4 bases and 6 bases respectively, with 9 bases between them. The CDR3 coding sequence is TGTGCCAGCAGTTCCCTAGACGCTGAAGCTTTCTTT. Translation gives CASSSLDAEAFF.

The V call is TRBV5-1, the J call TRBJ1-2; a possible D gene is TRBD1 (6 bases). Germline CDR1 is SGHRS and CDR2 is YFSETQ. Deletions cut 0 bases from V and 0 bases from J, with 9 bases between. The CDR3 loop spans 15 amino acids. The CDR3 protein is CASSLEGVPNYGYTF. The CDR3 nucleotides read TGCGCCAGCAGCTTGGAGGGGGTTCCTAACTATGGCTACACCTTC.

This clone has just one count. The chain employs TRBV19 and TRBJ2-3, with 8 bases identical to TRBD1. The CDR3 consists of 17 residues. Germline values: CDR1 LNHDA, CDR2 SQIVND (reference sequence). Losses at the gene ends were 6 bases for V and 2 bases for J; bases not matched to a gene: 13. Here the CDR3 reads CASSRVQGVGTTDTQYF. DNA of the CDR3: TGTGCCAGTAGCCGGGTACAGGGGGTCGGTACCACAGATACGCAGTATTTT.

On this clone: The sample carries other DNA sequences with the same CDR3. V and J are TRBV7-9 and TRBJ1-1; tentative D call: TRBD1 (5 bases). There are 13 residues in the CDR3. V shed 2 bases and J shed 1 base, with 5 bases lying between them. Germline-derived CDR1 and CDR2 are SEHNR and FQNEAQ (reference sequence). CDR3 DNA sequence: TGTGCCAGCAGCTTACAGGGGAACACTGAAGCTTTCTTT. This sequence encodes CASSLQGNTEAFF.

The gene calls are TRBV6-2 or TRBV6-3 and TRBJ2-3, with D perhaps matching TRBD2 (5 bases). The CDR3 loop spans 14 amino acids. The germline V gene has CDR1 MNHEY and CDR2 SVGEGT. V shed 2 bases and J shed 6 bases, with 12 bases lying between them. CDR3 sequence reads: CASSYLPTSDTQYF. Here the CDR3 DNA reads TGTGCCAGCAGTTACCTACCAACTAGTGATACGCAGTATTTT.

In the case of this clone: Compared with germline, one end of the junction differs, possibly owing to a read error. J is TRBJ2-5 and V is TRBV5-5; 13 nucleotides align to TRBD2. Germline V gene sequence: CDR1 SGHKS, CDR2 YYEKEE (reference sequence). The CDR3 runs to 17 residues. CDR3 sequence (DNA): TGTGCCAGCAGCCCATCCTTACTAGCGGGGGGGCAAGGGACCCAGTACTTC. It specifies CASSPSLLAGGQGTQYF.

This chain joins TRBV28 and TRBJ2-4; TRBD2 is a possible D gene (5 bases). This CDR3 spans 13 amino acids. CDR1 is MDHEN, CDR2 SYDVKM, per germline. V lost 9 bases and J lost 10, with 19 bases in between. The CDR3 reads CARLHPGWSIQYF. The DNA of the CDR3 is TGTGCCAGACTACACCCGGGATGGTCTATTCAGTACTTC.

The sample holds one count of this clone. The V call is TRBV5-6, the J call TRBJ2-7, with D perhaps matching TRBD2 (6 bases). The CDR3 runs 16 residues. V lost 0 bases and J lost 5, with 18 bases in between. Germline V gene sequence: CDR1 SGHDT, CDR2 YYEEEE. CDR3 coding DNA: TGTGCCAGCAGCTTGGCTGGAAGACCGCGGGGCAACGAGCAGTACTTC. Translating it yields CASSLAGRPRGNEQYF.

This chain joins TRBV7-2 and TRBJ1-1; 9 bases match TRBD1. Losses at the gene ends were 5 bases for V and 2 bases for J; bases not matched to a gene: 12. CDR1 and CDR2 (germline): SGHTA, FQGNSA. The CDR3 consists of 17 residues. The CDR3 coding sequence is TGTGCCAGCAGCCCTCGGACCCCGGGACAGGGAAACACTGAAGCTTTCTTT. Translating gives CASSPRTPGQGNTEAFF.

The chain couples TRBV7-8 to TRBJ1-5; D ambiguous. Trimming left V 5 bases short and J 2 bases short, with 16 bases between. Germline V lookup: CDR1 SGHVS, CDR2 FQNEAQ. The CDR3 length is 16 residues. CDR3 nucleotides: TGTGCCAGCAGCCAAGAACAGATGATAGGCAATCAGCCCCAGCATTTT. Its protein product is CASSQEQMIGNQPQHF.

The chain joins TRBV6-5 to TRBJ2-7; 7 positions agree with TRBD1. The CDR3 has 13 residues. J lost 3 bases, V lost 4 bases, and 3 bases had no gene match. Per germline, CDR1 MNHEY and CDR2 SVGAGI. The CDR3 reads CASSWGQYYEQYF. The CDR3 DNA follows: TGTGCCAGCAGTTGGGGACAGTACTACGAGCAGTACTTC.

The V gene is TRBV5-1, the J gene TRBJ2-3, with D maybe TRBD2 (6 bases). This CDR3 contains 13 residues. Trimming removed 1 base from V and 7 bases from J, with 10 bases in between. Per germline, CDR1 SGHRS and CDR2 YFSETQ. CDR3 residues: CASSLRRGYTQYF. The CDR3 DNA is TGCGCCAGCAGCTTGAGACGGGGGTATACGCAGTATTTT.

The gene calls are TRBV14 and TRBJ2-7; TRBD2 matches at 11 bases. There are 12 residues in the CDR3. Per germline, CDR1 SGHDN and CDR2 FVKESK. V shed 8 bases and J 4 bases; nucleotides not matched to a gene: 1. CDR3 sequence (DNA): TGTGCCAGCCGACTAGCGGGGTACGAGCAGTACTTC. It codes for CASRLAGYEQYF. The full variable domain, in which reference TRBV14 and TRBJ2-7 provide the parts outside the CDR3, is EAGVTQFPSHSVIEKGQTVTLRCDPISGHDNLYWYRRVMGKEIKFLLHFVKESKQDESGMPNNRFLAERTGGTYSTLKVQPAELEDSGVYFCASRLAGYEQYFGPGTRLTVT.

A few counts support this clone. The chain employs TRBV19 and TRBJ1-6, with 8 bases matching TRBD1. The CDR3 is 14 residues long. The junction had 5 bases not matched to a gene; V was cut back by 5 bases and J by 8 bases. From germline, CDR1 is LNHDA and CDR2 SQIVND (reference sequence). CDR3 sequence (DNA): TGTGCCAGTAGTGAAGACAGGGGACATTCACCCCTCCACTTT. This encodes CASSEDRGHSPLHF.